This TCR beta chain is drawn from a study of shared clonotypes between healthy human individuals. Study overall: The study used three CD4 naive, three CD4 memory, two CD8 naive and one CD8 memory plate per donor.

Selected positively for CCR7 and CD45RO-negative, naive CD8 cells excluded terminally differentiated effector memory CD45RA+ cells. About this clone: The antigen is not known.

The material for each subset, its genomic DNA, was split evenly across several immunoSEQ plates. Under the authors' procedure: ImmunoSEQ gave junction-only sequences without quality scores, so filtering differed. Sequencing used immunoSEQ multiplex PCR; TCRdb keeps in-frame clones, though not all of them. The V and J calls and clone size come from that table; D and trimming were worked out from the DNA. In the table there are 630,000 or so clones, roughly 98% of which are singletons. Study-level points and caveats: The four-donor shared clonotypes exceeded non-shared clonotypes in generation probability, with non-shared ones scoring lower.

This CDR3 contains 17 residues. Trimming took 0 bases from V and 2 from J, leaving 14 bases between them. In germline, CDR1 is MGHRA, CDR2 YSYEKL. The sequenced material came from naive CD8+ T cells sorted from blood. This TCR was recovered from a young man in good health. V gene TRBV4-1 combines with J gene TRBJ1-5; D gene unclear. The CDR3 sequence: CASSQEGASDGNQPQHF. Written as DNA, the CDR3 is TGCGCCAGCAGCCAAGAGGGTGCGTCGGACGGCAATCAGCCCCAGCATTTT.